Following are 18 T cell receptor beta chains from one sample sequenced in a study of blood T cell repertoires in COVID-19. Data came from immunoSEQ multiplex PCR; TCRdb stores just in-frame clones and leaves some out. The data show around 100,000 clones, around 91% seen once. Material for sequencing was peripheral blood. These receptors were taken from a woman over 75 with acute or convalescent COVID-19.

The chain employs TRBV19 and TRBJ1-2; 8 nucleotides match TRBD1. Trimming cost V 5 bases and J 6 bases; bases outside gene matches: 5. Germline V lookup: CDR1 LNHDA, CDR2 SQIVND (reference sequence). The CDR3 has 13 residues. The CDR3 DNA follows: TGTGCCAGTAGTCAACAGGGGGTGAATGGCTACACCTTC. Residues: CASSQQGVNGYTF.

The chain combines TRBV11-2 with TRBJ2-1, with 13 bases lining up with TRBD2. Germline CDR1 and CDR2: SGHAT and FQNNGV. Unmatched junction bases numbered 7, after V lost 2 bases and J lost 3 bases. This CDR3 has 18 residues. CDR3 DNA sequence: TGTGCCAGCAGCTTACGAACTAGCGGGGGGGCCCTCTACAATGAGCAGTTCTTC. Protein sequence: CASSLRTSGGALYNEQFF.

V is TRBV7-4 and J is TRBJ2-7, with D possibly being TRBD1 (5 bases). The V end was cut by 1 base, the J end by 0 bases, with 25 bases between. The CDR3 length is 20 residues. Germline V gives CDR1 SGHVT, CDR2 SQSDAQ. The CDR3 sequence: CASSLVALKTRPQVSYEQYF. The CDR3 DNA is TGTGCCAGCAGCTTAGTGGCCTTGAAAACCCGCCCACAGGTCTCCTACGAGCAGTACTTC.

The CDR3 DNA sequence: TGTGCCAGCACGGGACAGGGGTTTAATGAGCAGTTCTTC. It encodes CASTGQGFNEQFF. The chain couples TRBV6-5 to TRBJ2-1, with 10 bases that match TRBD1. The V gene end was trimmed by 7 bases and the J gene end by 7 bases; junction bases not matched to a gene: 4. The CDR3 has 13 residues. CDR1 and CDR2 (germline): MNHEY, SVGAGI.

The chain links TRBV10-3 to TRBJ1-3; no definite D call. Germline V gives CDR1 ENHRY, CDR2 SYGVKD. The CDR3 runs 13 residues. Trimming cost V 8 bases and J 0 bases, with 8 bases left between them. The CDR3 loop reads CAIWGGSGNTIYF. CDR3 in DNA: TGTGCCATCTGGGGAGGCTCTGGAAACACCATATATTTT.

The CDR3 bases are TGTGCCAGCAGCCCCCGAAGGGACAGCGGATACACTGAAGCTTTCTTT. This codes for CASSPRRDSGYTEAFF. This chain joins TRBV5-8 and TRBJ1-1, with 7 nucleotides matching TRBD1. The CDR3 consists of 16 residues. J was trimmed by 3 bases and V by 4 bases; bases with no gene match: 12. The germline gives CDR1 SGHTS, CDR2 YDEGEE. The full variable domain, with the rest looked up from reference TRBV5-8 and TRBJ1-1, is EAGVTQSPTHLIKTRGQQATLRCSPISGHTSVYWYQQALGLGLQFLLWYDEGEERNRGNFPPRFSGRQFPNYSSELNVNALELEDSALYLCASSPRRDSGYTEAFFGQGTRLTVV.

This clone is a singleton in its sample. The V gene is TRBV7-6, the J gene TRBJ2-7; TRBD2 might be the D (7 bases). The CDR3 totals 16 residues. The V and J ends lost 2 bases and 6 bases respectively, with 20 bases between them. The V gene's germline CDR1 is SGHVS and CDR2 FNYEAQ. CDR3: CASSLSGIGGRLEQYF. Here the CDR3 DNA reads TGTGCCAGCAGCTTATCGGGGATCGGGGGGCGCCTCGAGCAGTACTTC.

The rearrangement uses TRBV30 and TRBJ1-6, with 7 bases matching TRBD1. Germline CDR1 and CDR2: GTSNPN and SVGIG (reference sequence). The CDR3 has 11 amino acids. With 5 bases clipped from V and 14 bases from J, the junction kept 6 bases outside the gene matches. The CDR3 coding sequence is TGTGCCTGGCTACAGGGGATCGCCCTCCACTTT. Translation gives CAWLQGIALHF.

The chain joins TRBV27 to TRBJ2-1, with D perhaps matching TRBD2 (6 bases). V was shortened by 0 bases and J by 2 bases, with 14 bases between the two germline ends. The CDR3 totals 17 residues. Germline assignment: CDR1 MNHEY and CDR2 SMNVEV (reference sequence). CDR3 nucleotide sequence: TGTGCCAGCAGTTTATCATTACTAGCTAACACCTACAATGAGCAGTTCTTC. Translation gives CASSLSLLANTYNEQFF.

The chain combines TRBV7-2 with TRBJ2-3, with TRBD1 matching 7 bases. CDR1 and CDR2 from the germline V gene are SGHTA and FQGNSA. Losses at the gene ends were 6 bases for V and 1 base for J; bases not matched to a gene: 10. This CDR3 has 16 residues. The DNA of the CDR3 is TGTGCCAGCAGAAACAGGGGTTGGGAACGCACAGATACGCAGTATTTT. It codes for CASRNRGWERTDTQYF. The full variable domain, rest sourced from reference TRBV7-2 and TRBJ2-3, is GAGVSQSPSNKVTEKGKDVELRCDPISGHTALYWYRQSLGQGLEFLIYFQGNSAPDKSGLPSDRFSAERTGGSVSTLTIQRTQQEDSAVYLCASRNRGWERTDTQYFGPGTRLTVL.

The genes are TRBV2 and TRBJ2-5; TRBD1 matches 10 bases. The CDR3 consists of 14 residues. V shed 8 bases, J shed 1 base, and the junction held 4 bases outside the gene matches. Looked up from germline, CDR1 is SNHLY and CDR2 is FYNNEI. The CDR3 sequence: CASFRDRGQETQYF. CDR3 coding DNA: TGTGCCAGCTTCCGGGACAGGGGCCAAGAGACCCAGTACTTC.

The V gene is TRBV3-1 (or the pseudogene TRBV3-2), the J gene TRBJ1-5; D not resolved. The CDR3 spans 13 residues. The V end lost 4 bases, the J end lost 7 bases, and 11 bases lay between the germline ends. Per the germline V gene, CDR1 is LGHDT and CDR2 is YNNKEL (reference sequence). This chain's CDR3 is CASSLRVRQPQHF. In nucleotides, the CDR3 is TGTGCCAGCAGCCTCCGGGTCCGACAGCCCCAGCATTTT.

The chain is built from TRBV11-2 and TRBJ2-7; D uncertain. Trimming took 0 bases from V and 1 from J, leaving 10 bases between them. This CDR3 spans 15 amino acids. Germline loops: CDR1 SGHAT, CDR2 FQNNGV. CDR3 region: CASSLDNRVSYEQYF. DNA of the CDR3: TGTGCCAGCAGCTTAGATAACCGGGTATCCTACGAGCAGTACTTC.

In nucleotides, the CDR3 is TGTGCCTGGATTCCTCAAGCGGCCGGGGAGCTGTTTTTT. Translating it yields CAWIPQAAGELFF. The chain couples TRBV30 to TRBJ2-2, with a possible D match to TRBD2 (5 bases). Germline lookup yields CDR1 GTSNPN and CDR2 SVGIG (reference sequence). V gave up 4 bases and J gave up 6 bases, with 12 bases separating them. CDR3 length: 13 amino acids.

The CDR3 region is CASSIARGLTGELFF. The CDR3 DNA follows: TGTGCCAGTAGTATCGCCAGGGGCTTAACCGGGGAGCTGTTTTTT. The chain uses TRBV19 and TRBJ2-2, with a possible D match to TRBD1 (6 bases). The germline CDR1 and CDR2 sequences are LNHDA and SQIVND (reference sequence). The CDR3 contains 15 residues. Deletions cut 3 bases from V and 5 bases from J, with 13 bases between.

This chain links TRBV27 with TRBJ2-5; D perhaps matches TRBD2 (5 bases). Trimming cost V 6 bases and J 5 bases, with 16 bases left between them. Per the germline V gene, CDR1 is MNHEY and CDR2 is SMNVEV (reference sequence). The CDR3 covers 14 residues. The CDR3, as DNA: TGTGCCAGCAGCGCCCAGAGGGTGGGGGAGACCCAGTACTTC. Amino acids: CASSAQRVGETQYF.

V usage is TRBV18 and J usage is TRBJ2-7; D gene unclear. The V and J ends lost 0 bases and 2 bases respectively, with 8 bases between them. The V gene's germline CDR1 is KGHSH and CDR2 LQKENI. This CDR3 has 14 residues. The DNA of the CDR3 is TGTGCCAGCTCACCACCTTACAGCCCCTACGAGCAGTACTTC. Protein sequence: CASSPPYSPYEQYF.

The genes are TRBV4-1 and TRBJ1-2; tentative D call: TRBD1 (5 bases). Germline V CDR1 and CDR2: MGHRA, YSYEKL. This CDR3 comprises 15 residues. With 1 base removed from V and 3 bases from J, the gap between germline ends came to 12 bases. CDR3 region: CASSQVQAGDYGYTF. The CDR3 DNA reads TGCGCCAGCAGCCAAGTGCAGGCGGGGGACTATGGCTACACCTTC.